A single T cell receptor beta chain is shown here with its context. Its specificity is not known. This specimen comes from a study of OX40 agonist ivuxolimab in advanced cancers. The CDR3 loop spans 12 amino acids. V was shortened by 9 bases and J by 11 bases, with 17 bases between the two germline ends. Germline V gene data show CDR1 as SNHLY and CDR2 as FYNNEI. The sampling schedule covered blood at baseline, cycle 4 day 1, and cycle 7 day 1. Profiled with immunoSEQ multiplex PCR; TCRdb holds only in-frame clones, not every one. The sample includes approximately 80,000 clones, roughly nine tenths of them seen just once. Study outcomes and limitations: The 0.1-3.0 mg/kg partial responders had among the lowest clonal expansion. Among some nonresponders, normalized T-cell clonal expansion was also low.

This chain connects TRBV2 to TRBJ1-5, with D possibly TRBD1 on 5 matching bases. The sample consisted of CD4+ or CD8+ T cells sorted from blood, taken in a trial of the OX40 agonist ivuxolimab. The receptor was isolated from an adult with an advanced solid tumor such as melanoma, head and neck, liver or kidney cancer. This chain's CDR3 is CASRREGHTQHF. The DNA of the CDR3 is TGTGCCAGTAGGAGGGAGGGGCACACCCAGCATTTT.